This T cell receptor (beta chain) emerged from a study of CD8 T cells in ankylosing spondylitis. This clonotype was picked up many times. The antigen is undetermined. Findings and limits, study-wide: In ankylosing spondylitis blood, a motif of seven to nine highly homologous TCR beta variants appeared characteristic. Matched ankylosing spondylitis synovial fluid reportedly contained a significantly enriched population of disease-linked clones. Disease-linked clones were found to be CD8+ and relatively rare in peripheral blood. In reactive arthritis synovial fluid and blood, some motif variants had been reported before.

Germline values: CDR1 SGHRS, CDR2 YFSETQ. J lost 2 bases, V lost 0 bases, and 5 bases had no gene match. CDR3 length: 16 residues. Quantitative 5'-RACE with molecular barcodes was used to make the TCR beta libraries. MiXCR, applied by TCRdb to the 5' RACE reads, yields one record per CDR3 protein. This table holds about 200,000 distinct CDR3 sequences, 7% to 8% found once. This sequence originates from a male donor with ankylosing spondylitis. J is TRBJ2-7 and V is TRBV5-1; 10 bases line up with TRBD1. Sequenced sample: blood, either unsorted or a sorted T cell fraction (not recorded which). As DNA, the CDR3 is TGCGCCAGCAGCTTGGAATGGGACAGGGGAGCCTACGAGCAGTACTTC. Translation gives CASSLEWDRGAYEQYF.